The rows below give T cell receptor beta chains drawn from one sample of a study of breast tumors, draining lymph nodes, adjacent tissues. TCRdb fed the multiplex PCR reads into MiXCR, producing one record per CDR3 protein. The top ten clones hold 2.3% of a sample with roughly 130,000 distinct CDR3 sequences, around a third of them seen once. Sample: axillary lymph node tissue. The receptors come from a female donor with breast cancer. Some clones in this sample may be carry-over from other donors' samples. Each CDR3 is given with its conserved first and last residue. Clone size, where shown, is once, few, many, or a class for clones that have expanded.

clone size: NA
V gene: TRBV6-5
J gene: TRBJ1-4
CDR3 protein: CASSHSRTANEKLFF

clone size: NA
V gene: TRBV2
J gene: TRBJ2-1
CDR3 protein: CASSAQRGASSYNEQFF

clone size: NA
V gene: TRBV20-1
J gene: TRBJ2-1
CDR3 protein: CSARVGAGDNEQFF

clone size: many
V gene: TRBV19
J gene: TRBJ2-1
CDR3 protein: CASQQGSYNEQFF

clone size: many
V gene: TRBV2
J gene: TRBJ1-2
CDR3 protein: CASKLQGTWGTNYGYTF

clone size: many
V gene: TRBV3-1
J gene: TRBJ2-7
CDR3 protein: CASSQVQNEQYF

clone size: NA
V gene: TRBV7-2
J gene: TRBJ1-1
CDR3 protein: CASSADRNTEAFF

clone size: many
V gene: TRBV11-2
J gene: TRBJ1-2
CDR3 protein: CASSPQGFDGYTF

clone size: many
V gene: TRBV3-1
J gene: TRBJ1-6
CDR3 protein: CASSRGRTAYSPLHF

clone size: NA
V gene: TRBV20-1
J gene: TRBJ2-7
CDR3 protein: CSARDRRGFSYEQYF

clone size: NA
V gene: TRBV10-3
J gene: TRBJ2-7
CDR3 protein: CAISDDPGAYEQYF